The 24 T cell receptor beta chains below all came from one sample that was sequenced in a study of CD8 T cells in ankylosing spondylitis. General study results and limits: A TCR beta motif of several highly homologous variants appeared characteristic of ankylosing spondylitis blood.

TCRdb reprocessed the 5' RACE reads via MiXCR and lists one record per CDR3 protein. In the table there are more than 500,000 distinct CDR3 sequences, approximately 5.3% of which are singletons. Their antigens are not known. The material sequenced was blood, either unsorted or a sorted T cell fraction (not recorded which). These receptor sequences come from a male donor with ankylosing spondylitis.

Many counts were recorded for this clonotype. V usage is TRBV29-1 and J usage is TRBJ2-7; D unresolved. Germline assignment: CDR1 SQVTM and CDR2 ANQGSEA. CDR3 length equals 13 residues. With 5 bases removed from V and 0 bases from J, the gap between germline ends came to 11 bases. The CDR3 bases are TGCAGCGTTTTGGCAGCGAACTCCTACGAGCAGTACTTC. Translation gives CSVLAANSYEQYF.

Ten or more counts support this clonotype. The genes are TRBV7-2 and TRBJ1-5; tentatively, D is TRBD1 (6 bases). The germline CDR1 and CDR2 sequences are SGHTA and FQGNSA. The ends were cut back, 6 bases at V and 9 bases at J, with 15 bases in the middle. This CDR3 has 13 amino acids. CDR3 nucleotides: TGTGCCAGCAGTTCTCTACAGGGTAGGCCCCAGCATTTT. It is translated as CASSSLQGRPQHF.

This clonotype was observed many times. V and J are TRBV20-1 and TRBJ2-5; possibly TRBD2 for D (6 bases). Germline V lookup: CDR1 DFQATT, CDR2 SNEGSKA (reference sequence). This CDR3 region has 11 residues. Trimming stripped 3 bases from V and 7 bases from J, with 9 bases between. The CDR3 DNA reads as TGCAGTGCTAGGGGGGGTGTGACCCAGTACTTC. Residues: CSARGGVTQYF.

This clonotype was counted many times. The CDR3 is CASSFRQSDEKLFF. For the CDR3, the DNA is TGCGCCAGCAGCTTTAGACAATCCGATGAAAAACTGTTTTTT. The V gene is TRBV5-1, the J gene TRBJ1-4; unclear D gene. Germline values: CDR1 SGHRS, CDR2 YFSETQ. The length of the CDR3 is 14 residues. V dropped 2 bases and J dropped 6 bases, with 11 bases sitting between them. The full variable domain, completed using reference TRBV5-1 and TRBJ1-4, is KAGVTQTPRYLIKTRGQQVTLSCSPISGHRSVSWYQQTPGQGLQFLFEYFSETQRNKGNFPGRFSGRQFSNSRSEMNVSTLELGDSALYLCASSFRQSDEKLFFGSGTQLSVL.

This chain links TRBV7-9 with TRBJ2-5; D is unresolved. With 5 bases removed from V and 5 bases from J, the gap between germline ends came to 15 bases. The CDR3 is 14 residues long. Germline values: CDR1 SEHNR, CDR2 FQNEAQ (reference sequence). For the CDR3, the DNA is TGTGCCAGCAGCCCTCTCCGGGTAGAGGAGACCCAGTACTTC. Its protein product is CASSPLRVEETQYF.

The chain links TRBV20-1 to TRBJ2-5; 7 bases match TRBD2. The CDR3 is 16 residues long. CDR1 is DFQATT, CDR2 SNEGSKA, per germline (reference sequence). V was pared by 0 bases and J by 4 bases, with 11 bases of the junction left unmatched. Here the CDR3 reads CSARDPWGGWLETQYF. Written as DNA, the CDR3 is TGCAGTGCTAGAGATCCGTGGGGGGGATGGTTAGAGACCCAGTACTTC.

The sample holds many counts of this clonotype. In nucleotides, the CDR3 is TGTGCCAGCTCACCATTCTCGGTAGAGAACACCGGGGAGCTGTTTTTT. As protein: CASSPFSVENTGELFF. The gene calls are TRBV18 and TRBJ2-2, with D uncertain. The CDR3 is made up of 16 amino acids. Trimming left V 2 bases short and J 1 base short, with 11 bases between. Per germline, CDR1 KGHSH and CDR2 LQKENI.

The chain has TRBV5-8 and TRBJ1-1, with D perhaps TRBD1 (5 bases). The CDR3 extends over 14 amino acids. Per germline, CDR1 SGHTS and CDR2 YDEGEE. Between the trimmed V and J ends, which lost 0 bases and 6 bases, there was a span of 12 bases. The CDR3 DNA reads as TGTGCCAGCAGCTTGGAGATGGCAGGGCCTGAAGCTTTCTTT. Translated: CASSLEMAGPEAFF. Supplemented by reference TRBV5-8 and TRBJ1-1, the full variable domain reads EAGVTQSPTHLIKTRGQQATLRCSPISGHTSVYWYQQALGLGLQFLLWYDEGEERNRGNFPPRFSGRQFPNYSSELNVNALELEDSALYLCASSLEMAGPEAFFGQGTRLTVV.

This clonotype has at least ten counts. This rearrangement joins TRBV7-2 to TRBJ2-1, with 7 bases identical to TRBD2. The V and J ends lost 3 bases and 5 bases, in that order; junction bases with no gene match: 7. Germline V CDR1 and CDR2: SGHTA, FQGNSA. This CDR3 contains 15 residues. CDR3 amino acids: CASSFSVLADNEQFF. CDR3 nucleotides: TGTGCCAGCAGCTTTAGCGTTCTAGCGGACAATGAGCAGTTCTTC.

This clonotype was counted at least ten times. Written as DNA, the CDR3 is TGCCTTGCTAGGAGTAACTATGGCTACACCTTC. Its protein is CLARSNYGYTF. The V call is TRBV20-1, the J call TRBJ1-2; D uncertain. This CDR3 has 11 residues. Germline V CDR1 and CDR2: DFQATT, SNEGSKA (reference sequence).

This clonotype was seen ten or more times. The gene calls are TRBV6-6 and TRBJ1-1; possibly TRBD1 for D (6 bases). Trimming pared 7 bases from V and 4 bases from J, leaving 10 bases between. This CDR3 spans 12 amino acids. CDR1 and CDR2 (germline): MNHNY, SVGAGI (reference sequence). As DNA, the CDR3 is TGTGCCAGCAAAAAGGACAGCACTGAAGCTTTCTTT. It yields the protein CASKKDSTEAFF.

This clonotype was counted ten times or more. The gene calls are TRBV11-1 and TRBJ2-7, with unresolved D. CDR1 and CDR2 from the germline V gene are SGHAT and FQDESV (reference sequence). V lost 5 bases and J lost 6, with 11 bases in between. There are 12 residues in the CDR3. The CDR3 here is CASSNASGEQYF. The CDR3 nucleotides read TGTGCCAGCAGCAATGCATCGGGCGAGCAGTACTTC.

The table lists this clonotype with a few counts. The chain combines TRBV15 with TRBJ2-3; D unclear. Trimming stripped 3 bases from V and 1 base from J, with 11 bases between. The CDR3 runs 15 residues. Germline V CDR1 and CDR2: LNHNV, YYDKDF (reference sequence). In DNA form, the CDR3 reads TGTGCCACCAGCAGGTCCGACTCACGCACAGATACGCAGTATTTT. As protein: CATSRSDSRTDTQYF. Supplemented by reference TRBV15 and TRBJ2-3, the full variable domain reads DAMVIQNPRYQVTQFGKPVTLSCSQTLNHNVMYWYQQKSSQAPKLLFHYYDKDFNNEADTPDNFQSRRPNTSFCFLDIRSPGLGDTAMYLCATSRSDSRTDTQYFGPGTRLTVL.

This clonotype showed up just a few times. V and J are TRBV29-1 and TRBJ1-5, with 8 bases aligning to TRBD1. The V and J ends lost 6 bases and 9 bases, in that order; junction bases with no gene match: 10. Looked up from germline, CDR1 is SQVTM and CDR2 is ANQGSEA. The CDR3 spans 13 residues. The CDR3 DNA reads TGCAGCGTGTCAGGGGGCGAAGCCAGGCCCCAGCATTTT. This sequence encodes CSVSGGEARPQHF.

In this sample, this clonotype turned up many times. The chain has TRBV28 and TRBJ1-1; 9 positions match TRBD1. Germline CDR1 reads MDHEN; CDR2 reads SYDVKM. This CDR3 region has 13 residues. The ends lost 3 bases at V and 7 bases at J; junction bases unmatched: 3. The CDR3 spells CASSLRQGGEAFF. CDR3 in DNA: TGTGCCAGCAGTTTGCGACAGGGGGGTGAAGCTTTCTTT.

This clonotype came up many times. The chain carries TRBV5-1 and TRBJ1-2, with D maybe TRBD1 (6 bases). Trimming shortened V by 4 bases and J by 8 bases, and 18 bases separated the two germline ends. This CDR3 has 14 amino acids. Per germline, CDR1 SGHRS and CDR2 YFSETQ. CDR3 residues: CASSLGSLRGGYTF. The DNA for the CDR3 is TGCGCCAGCAGCCTTGGGTCCCTAAGGGGGGGCTACACCTTC.

Many counts were recorded for this clonotype. This sequence joins TRBV20-1 and TRBJ2-7; weak D call: TRBD2 (6 bases). CDR1 DFQATT and CDR2 SNEGSKA come from the germline V gene (reference sequence). V was clipped by 1 base and J by 7 bases, with 17 bases between them. This CDR3 has 14 residues. CDR3 residues: CSARGAGNHREQYF. The CDR3 DNA sequence: TGCAGTGCTAGAGGTGCGGGAAACCACCGAGAGCAGTACTTC.

The chain employs TRBV6-1 and TRBJ2-1, with D perhaps TRBD2 (6 bases). This CDR3 spans 13 amino acids. The ends were cut back, 5 bases at V and 5 bases at J, with 10 bases in the middle. CDR1 and CDR2 (germline): MNHNS, SASEGT. CDR3 sequence reads: CASSRRENNEQFF. CDR3 DNA: TGTGCCAGCAGTCGCCGGGAGAACAATGAGCAGTTCTTC.

This clonotype was observed a few times. The chain is built from TRBV6-2 or TRBV6-3 and TRBJ1-1; perhaps TRBD1 as D (5 bases). The CDR3 consists of 15 residues. From germline, CDR1 is MNHEY and CDR2 SVGEGT. V was cut by 4 bases and J by 1 base, with 13 bases left in between. CDR3 DNA sequence: TGTGCCAGCAGTTTCTGGGGCGTGGAGAACACTGAAGCTTTCTTT. This sequence encodes CASSFWGVENTEAFF.

This clonotype has a count of ten or more. The chain has TRBV10-3 and TRBJ1-5, with D perhaps matching TRBD1 (5 bases). Germline-derived CDR1 and CDR2 are ENHRY and SYGVKD. The CDR3 has 15 amino acids. V was clipped by 0 bases and J by 3 bases, with 9 bases between them. The CDR3 nucleotides read TGTGCCATCAGTGAGTCGAGGGGATTCAATCAGCCCCAGCATTTT. Encoded protein: CAISESRGFNQPQHF.

In its sample, this clonotype was seen many times. The chain joins TRBV7-2 to TRBJ1-1; 9 bases line up with TRBD1. The CDR3 is 17 residues long. Trimming at V came to 4 bases and at J to 2 bases, leaving 11 bases not matched to a gene. In germline, CDR1 is SGHTA, CDR2 FQGNSA. CDR3 in amino acids: CASSSTGTGYPNTEAFF. For the CDR3, the DNA is TGTGCCAGCAGCTCGACCGGGACAGGGTACCCTAACACTGAAGCTTTCTTT.

This clonotype was found many times. The V gene is TRBV7-9, the J gene TRBJ2-3, with 7 bases lining up with TRBD1. The CDR3 covers 12 residues. V shed 6 bases, J shed 12 bases, and the junction held 9 bases outside the gene matches. From germline, CDR1 is SEHNR and CDR2 FQNEAQ (reference sequence). CDR3 bases: TGTGCCAGCAGTCCCGACAGGGCGCTTCAGTATTTT. Its translation: CASSPDRALQYF.

This clonotype was counted a few times. The V gene is TRBV15, the J gene TRBJ2-6, with TRBD1 matching over 8 bases. Germline assignment: CDR1 LNHNV and CDR2 YYDKDF (reference sequence). The CDR3 extends over 21 amino acids. Trimming removed 0 bases from V and 1 base from J; junction bases left unmatched: 14. CDR3 residues: CATSRDPPDRVRESGANVLTF. The CDR3 nucleotides read TGTGCCACCAGCAGAGACCCCCCGGACAGGGTTCGGGAGTCTGGGGCCAACGTCCTGACTTTC.

This clonotype appeared many times. The rearrangement links TRBV10-1 to TRBJ2-2; TRBD2 agrees at 8 bases. The CDR3 length is 16 residues. Looked up from germline, CDR1 is WNHNN and CDR2 is SYGVQD (reference sequence). J was trimmed by 1 base and V by 3 bases; bases with no gene match: 4. The CDR3 loop reads CASSDSAGGNTGELFF. The CDR3 coding sequence is TGCGCCAGCAGTGATTCCGCGGGAGGGAACACCGGGGAGCTGTTTTTT.